This T cell receptor beta chain was profiled in a study of cytomegalovirus exposure and HLA in healthy donors. About the study: An earlier analysis identified some 110 million unique TCR beta sequences in 150 million to 200 million T cells.

Details on this clone: The antigen remains unidentified.

PCR used 60 Vbeta primers and 13 Jbeta primers. Method: immunoSEQ multiplex PCR; TCRdb's copy keeps in-frame clones and lacks some. The sample holds 81,000 or so clones, 65% to 75% seen once. The CDR3 is 13 residues long. CDR1 is SGDLS and CDR2 is YYNGEE in the germline V gene. V lost 7 bases, J lost 2 bases, and 10 bases lay in between. Findings and caveats of the study: Sequencing probably produced one cluster of sequence variants that were highly shared. Generally TCR sequences proved uncommon, though certain public TCRs appeared in numerous donors. Cytomegalovirus status, reportedly, was diagnosed with high specificity and sensitivity by the classifier.

Sample: PBMCs. The chain employs TRBV9 and TRBJ2-1; tentatively, D is TRBD2 (7 bases). This TCR was sampled from a man in his 60s in good health and CMV-seronegative. Here the CDR3 reads CASGGGPYNEQFF. DNA of the CDR3: TGTGCCAGCGGGGGGGGGCCCTACAATGAGCAGTTCTTC.